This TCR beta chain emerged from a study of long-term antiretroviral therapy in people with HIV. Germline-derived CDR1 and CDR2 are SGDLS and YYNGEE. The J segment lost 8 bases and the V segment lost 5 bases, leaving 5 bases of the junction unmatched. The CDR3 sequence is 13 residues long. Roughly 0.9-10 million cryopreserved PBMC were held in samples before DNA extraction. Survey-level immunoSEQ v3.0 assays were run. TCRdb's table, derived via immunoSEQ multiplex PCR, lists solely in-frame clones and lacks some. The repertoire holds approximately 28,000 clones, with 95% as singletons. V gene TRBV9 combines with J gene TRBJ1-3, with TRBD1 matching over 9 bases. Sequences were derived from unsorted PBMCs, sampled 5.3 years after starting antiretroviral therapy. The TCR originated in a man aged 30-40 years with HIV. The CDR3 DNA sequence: TGTGCCAGCAGGGCGACAGGGGGTCACACCATATATTTT. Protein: CASRATGGHTIYF. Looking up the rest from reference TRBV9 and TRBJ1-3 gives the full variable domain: DSGVTQTPKHLITATGQRVTLRCSPRSGDLSVYWYQQSLDQGLQFLIQYYNGEERAKGNILERFSAQQFPDLHSELNLSSLELGDSALYFCASRATGGHTIYFGEGSWLTVV.